A single sample gave rise to the 21 T cell receptor beta chains below, sequenced in a study of identical twins. In TCRdb, the 5' RACE reads were re-called with MiXCR into one record per CDR3 protein. The repertoire includes over 500,000 distinct CDR3 sequences, around 20% of them detected once, and about 0.91% sits in the top ten. This same sample was also taken into another study, of T cells expressing NK-cell markers.

Source material: CD4+ T cells sorted from blood. These receptors came from a woman between 18 and 29 years old in good health.

This clonotype showed up just a few times. V gene TRBV12-3 or TRBV12-4 combines with J gene TRBJ2-1, with TRBD1 matching 8 bases. The length of the CDR3 is 15 residues. V was clipped by 4 bases and J by 3 bases; unmatched bases: 5. CDR3: CASSSGQVGYNEQFF. CDR3 bases: TGTGCCAGCAGTTCGGGACAGGTGGGCTACAATGAGCAGTTCTTC.

There are a few counts of this clonotype. The chain employs TRBV10-3 and TRBJ2-7; 11 positions match TRBD2. CDR1 ENHRY and CDR2 SYGVKD come from the germline V gene. The CDR3 is made up of 15 amino acids. J was trimmed by 4 bases and V by 0 bases; bases with no gene match: 2. The CDR3 DNA reads as TGTGCCATCAGTGAGTCTACTAGCGGGAGTTACGAGCAGTACTTC. Translation gives CAISESTSGSYEQYF.

J is TRBJ1-6 and V is TRBV7-2; weak D call: TRBD1 (6 bases). Trimming took 11 bases from V and 9 from J, leaving 20 bases between them. CDR1 and CDR2 (germline): SGHTA, FQGNSA. The CDR3 consists of 14 residues. CDR3 in amino acids: CAGDLQGRGSPLHF. CDR3 sequence (DNA): TGTGCCGGGGATCTACAGGGTAGAGGTTCACCCCTCCACTTT.

V gene TRBV27 combines with J gene TRBJ2-2; 9 bases are a match to TRBD2. J was trimmed by 1 base and V by 5 bases; bases with no gene match: 5. Germline CDR1 is MNHEY and CDR2 is SMNVEV (reference sequence). The CDR3 consists of 16 residues. The CDR3 sequence: CASSDSGSQNTGELFF. The CDR3 DNA sequence: TGTGCCAGCAGTGATAGCGGGAGCCAGAACACCGGGGAGCTGTTTTTT.

This chain joins TRBV12-3 or TRBV12-4 and TRBJ2-1; 9 bases are a match to TRBD2. The CDR3 runs to 15 residues. The ends lost 3 bases at V and 7 bases at J; junction bases unmatched: 7. CDR3 coding DNA: TGTGCCAGCAGTTTCTTGCGGGGGGGCCGTAATGAGCAGTTCTTC. Amino acid sequence: CASSFLRGGRNEQFF.

This clonotype has just a few counts. This rearrangement joins TRBV29-1 to TRBJ2-7; 7 bases map to TRBD1. This CDR3 region has 14 residues. With V trimmed by 8 bases and J by 5 bases, 15 bases remained unmatched. Germline assignment: CDR1 SQVTM and CDR2 ANQGSEA. CDR3: CSIVPRNRGDEQYF. The DNA of the CDR3 is TGCAGCATTGTCCCCCGGAACAGGGGCGACGAGCAGTACTTC.

The rearrangement links TRBV7-9 to TRBJ2-7; the D gene could be TRBD1 or TRBD2 (5 bases each). Germline V gene lookup returns CDR1 SEHNR and CDR2 FQNEAQ (reference sequence). The length of the CDR3 is 12 residues. V lost 5 bases to trimming and J lost 5 bases, with 10 bases between them. The DNA for the CDR3 is TGTGCCAGCAGCCTCGGGGCCAACGAGCAGTACTTC. Translation: CASSLGANEQYF.

This rearrangement joins TRBV6-1 to TRBJ1-6; D might be TRBD1 (6 bases). This CDR3 has 13 residues. V was trimmed by 7 bases and J by 5 bases, leaving 9 bases between them. The germline V gene encodes CDR1 MNHNS and CDR2 SASEGT. The CDR3 region has the DNA TGTGCCAGCACCTACAGGGATAATTCACCCCTCCACTTT. Protein product: CASTYRDNSPLHF.

The chain links TRBV6-5 to TRBJ1-1, with D perhaps matching TRBD1 (6 bases). There are 16 residues in the CDR3. V dropped 4 bases and J dropped 5 bases, with 20 bases sitting between them. Germline V gene data show CDR1 as MNHEY and CDR2 as SVGAGI. The DNA for the CDR3 is TGTGCCAGCAGTTCCCGAGGCGGGGGGCCGGGAACTGAAGCTTTCTTT. This sequence encodes CASSSRGGGPGTEAFF.

This chain uses TRBV6-5 with TRBJ1-4; the D gene is possibly TRBD1 (5 bases). Trimming took 2 bases from V and 6 from J, leaving 13 bases between them. The length of the CDR3 is 15 residues. Germline-derived CDR1 and CDR2 are MNHEY and SVGAGI. The CDR3 nucleotides are TGTGCCAGCAGTTACGCAGGGAGAGTGTATGAAAAACTGTTTTTT. It specifies CASSYAGRVYEKLFF.

This clonotype was seen only a few times. The rearrangement uses TRBV5-1 and TRBJ2-7; a possible D gene is TRBD2 (5 bases). V was cut by 0 bases and J by 1 base, with 11 bases left in between. Germline V lookup: CDR1 SGHRS, CDR2 YFSETQ. The CDR3 is 15 amino acids. In nucleotides, the CDR3 is TGCGCCAGCAGCTTGGGAGGGATGGGATCCTACGAGCAGTACTTC. Translated, it gives CASSLGGMGSYEQYF.

This chain joins TRBV20-1 and TRBJ2-1, with D perhaps given as TRBD1 or TRBD2 (5 bases each). CDR1 and CDR2 (germline): DFQATT, SNEGSKA (reference sequence). The CDR3 has 13 residues. Trimming cost V 6 bases and J 3 bases, with 12 bases left between them. The CDR3 loop reads CSAGDHLYNEQFF. The CDR3 DNA reads TGCAGTGCAGGGGACCACCTCTACAATGAGCAGTTCTTC.

The chain recombines TRBV7-2 with TRBJ2-7; 10 bases agree with TRBD2. Germline CDR1 SGHTA, CDR2 FQGNSA. V dropped 4 bases and J dropped 2; count of bases not matched to a gene: 5. The CDR3 covers 15 residues. CDR3 loop: CASSSSSGSPYEQYF. Written as DNA, the CDR3 is TGTGCCAGCAGCTCCTCTAGCGGGAGCCCCTACGAGCAGTACTTC.

This clonotype was counted between two and nine times. The CDR3 loop is CASSLGGGEREQYF. CDR3 coding DNA: TGTGCCAGCAGCCTTGGGGGGGGTGAGCGCGAGCAGTACTTC. The V gene is TRBV11-2, the J gene TRBJ2-7, with 7 positions matching TRBD2. Germline V gives CDR1 SGHAT, CDR2 FQNNGV. The CDR3 spans 14 residues. V lost 5 bases, J lost 6 bases, and 10 bases stayed unmatched.

This clonotype was detected a few times. The chain has TRBV5-6 and TRBJ1-5; perhaps TRBD1 as D (6 bases). V was clipped by 2 bases and J by 7 bases, with 13 bases between them. Germline V gene sequence: CDR1 SGHDT, CDR2 YYEEEE. The CDR3 loop spans 14 amino acids. The CDR3 nucleotides are TGTGCCAGCAGCTTTACAGGGAGAAGACAGCCCCAGCATTTT. Translated, it gives CASSFTGRRQPQHF.

This clonotype was counted only a few times. J is TRBJ2-7 and V is TRBV12-5; D perhaps matches TRBD2 (6 bases). From germline, CDR1 is LGHNT and CDR2 FRNRAP. The CDR3 extends over 14 amino acids. Trimming took off 5 bases at V and 2 bases at J, with 13 bases between the two ends. The DNA for the CDR3 is TGTGCTAGTGGTGCTAGCGCTGGAGCCTACGAGCAGTACTTC. Its protein is CASGASAGAYEQYF.

This clonotype was observed a handful of times. This chain uses TRBV7-9 with TRBJ2-5; maybe TRBD2 (6 bases). Germline V CDR1 and CDR2: SEHNR, FQNEAQ (reference sequence). CDR3 length: 15 amino acids. Between the trimmed V and J ends, which lost 5 bases and 3 bases, there was a span of 16 bases. CDR3 nucleotide sequence: TGTGCCAGCAGCCCAAGCCGGGACTTCAAAGAGACCCAGTACTTC. Protein: CASSPSRDFKETQYF.

The chain is built from TRBV6-1 and TRBJ2-3; D not certain. V lost 2 bases, J lost 4 bases, and 13 bases lay in between. The V gene's germline CDR1 is MNHNS and CDR2 SASEGT. CDR3 length: 15 amino acids. The CDR3 nucleotides are TGTGCCAGCAGTGAATTTCAAGGTTCCCCAGATACGCAGTATTTT. This codes for CASSEFQGSPDTQYF.

V usage is TRBV4-1 and J usage is TRBJ1-6; 12 bases are shared with TRBD1. V lost 4 bases and J lost 4; bases outside the gene matches: 2. CDR1 and CDR2 (germline): MGHRA, YSYEKL. This CDR3 comprises 16 residues. This CDR3 is CASSRGQGAYNSPLHF. In DNA, the CDR3 is TGCGCCAGCAGCCGGGGACAGGGGGCTTATAATTCACCCCTCCACTTT.

This clonotype was seen only a few times. CDR3: CASSQDPGKGYGYTF. The CDR3 DNA sequence: TGCGCCAGCAGCCAAGATCCAGGGAAGGGCTATGGCTACACCTTC. This chain connects TRBV4-1 to TRBJ1-2; the D gene is possibly TRBD1 (5 bases). CDR1 and CDR2 from the germline V gene are MGHRA and YSYEKL. This CDR3 has 15 residues. Trimming cost V 0 bases and J 4 bases, with 12 bases left between them.

This clonotype was found many times. V is TRBV20-1 and J is TRBJ1-1; D unresolved. The CDR3 has 13 amino acids. V lost 3 bases, J lost 0 bases, and 8 bases lay in between. Germline values: CDR1 DFQATT, CDR2 SNEGSKA (reference sequence). The CDR3 bases are TGCAGTGCTAGTAAGGGCCTGAACACTGAAGCTTTCTTT. Translating gives CSASKGLNTEAFF.